This T cell receptor (beta chain) was documented in a study of radiotherapy plus CTLA-4 blockade in lung cancer. About the study: Disease control was present in roughly 29% of patients, and objective responses in under 20%.

Using immunoSEQ multiplex PCR, the repertoire was profiled, and TCRdb retains in-frame clones only, with some absent. The sample consists of about 62,000 clones, approximately 76% of them appearing once. A note on this clone: The target antigen is unknown.

With ipilimumab providing CTLA-4 blockade, focal radiation was administered to patients who had chemo-refractory metastatic non-small-cell lung cancer. Trimming shortened V by 3 bases and J by 1 base, and 10 bases separated the two germline ends. This CDR3 spans 14 amino acids. The germline gives CDR1 MNHNY, CDR2 SVGAGI (reference sequence). Points from the study as a whole: Clones of tumor-derived TCRs expanded in blood after radiotherapy plus ipilimumab.

The sequence was obtained from a human donor with non-small cell lung cancer who had a complete response to radiotherapy plus ipilimumab. V gene TRBV6-6 combines with J gene TRBJ2-7; D is unresolved. This sample comprised peripheral blood, obtained from a patient treated with radiotherapy plus ipilimumab. The CDR3 sequence: CASSYVGESYEQYF. CDR3 bases: TGTGCCAGCAGTTATGTGGGCGAGTCCTACGAGCAGTACTTC.